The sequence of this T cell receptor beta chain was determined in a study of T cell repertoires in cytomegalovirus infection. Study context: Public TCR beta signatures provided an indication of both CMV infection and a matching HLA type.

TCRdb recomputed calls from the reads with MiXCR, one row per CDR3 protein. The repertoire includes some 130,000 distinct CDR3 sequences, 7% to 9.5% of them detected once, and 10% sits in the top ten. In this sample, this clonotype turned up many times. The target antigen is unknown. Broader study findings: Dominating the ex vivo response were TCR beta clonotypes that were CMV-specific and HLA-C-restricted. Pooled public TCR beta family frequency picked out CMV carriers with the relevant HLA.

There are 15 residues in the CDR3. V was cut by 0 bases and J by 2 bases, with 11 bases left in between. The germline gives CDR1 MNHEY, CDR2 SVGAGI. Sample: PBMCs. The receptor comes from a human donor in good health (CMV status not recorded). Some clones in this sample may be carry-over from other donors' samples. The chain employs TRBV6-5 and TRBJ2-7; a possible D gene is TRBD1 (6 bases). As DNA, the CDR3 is TGTGCCAGCAGTTACTCGAATGGGGGCGCCTACGAGCAGTACTTC. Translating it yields CASSYSNGGAYEQYF.